Given below is one TCR beta chain in context. The data stem from a study of blood T cell repertoires in COVID-19. As for the study in general: Researchers got acute and convalescent COVID-19 samples from the United States, Italy and Spain.

In germline, CDR1 is SEHNR, CDR2 FQNEAQ (reference sequence). J lost 4 bases, V lost 5 bases, and 2 bases had no gene match. This CDR3 comprises 13 residues. Per the study methods: Reference gene primer amplification gave estimated nucleated cell counts. Measured with immunoSEQ multiplex PCR; TCRdb has only the in-frame clones, and not every one. That table is the source of V, J and clone size, and D and trimming were worked out from the DNA. The profile shows approximately 290,000 clones, around 82% of them singletons. The TCR was taken from a human donor with COVID-19, enrolled during active disease. The donor label of this sample is uncertain. The sequenced sample was peripheral blood. The V gene is TRBV7-9, the J gene TRBJ1-5; 7 nucleotides agree with TRBD1. CDR3 loop: CASSAQGNQPQHF. The CDR3 nucleotides are TGTGCCAGCAGCGCACAGGGGAATCAGCCCCAGCATTTT.